This T cell receptor (beta chain) emerged from a study of T cell repertoires in cytomegalovirus infection. Study results and caveats: HLA-C-restricted CMV-specific TCR beta clonotypes were dominant in the ex vivo response.

There are 14 residues in the CDR3. V lost 4 bases and J 0 bases, leaving 7 bases between the germline ends. CDR1 and CDR2 (germline): ENHRY, SYGVKD. TCRdb re-called the reads through MiXCR, storing one row per CDR3 protein. The table records about 51,000 distinct CDR3 sequences, 20% to 25% of them present only once. This clonotype was counted only a few times. Its antigen is not known. The TCR originated in a human donor in good health (CMV status not recorded). Some clones in this sample may be carry-over from other donors' samples. This sequence joins TRBV10-3 and TRBJ1-3; D uncertain. Sequenced material: CD8+ T cells from cultured PBMCs, taken from culture after CMV antigen stimulation. CDR3 residues: CAISGKNSGNTIYF. CDR3 DNA sequence: TGTGCCATCAGTGGGAAAAACTCTGGAAACACCATATATTTT.